This T cell receptor beta chain was found in a study of vaccination effects on CD4 cells after COVID-19. Study-wide background: Post-vaccine specimens arrived a median 72 days past the second dose.

Profiling relied on immunoSEQ multiplex PCR, and the TCRdb table lists in-frame clones only, not all of them. This table holds fewer than 90,000 clones, around 77% found once. On this clone itself: Antigen specificity is unknown.

Germline V gene sequence: CDR1 LNHDA, CDR2 SQIVND (reference sequence). The V gene end was trimmed by 8 bases and the J gene end by 8 bases; junction bases not matched to a gene: 6. The CDR3 spans 12 residues. With the ViraFEST assay, the study expanded antigen-specific CD4+ T cells using viral peptide pools, then sequenced them. CD4+ T cell isolation took place after 10 days of culture. The cohort was immunized with two doses of either the BNT162b2 or mRNA-1273 vaccine. Cultures of some 1.8 million PBMC per well contained about 11 IU/ml IL-2 plus 10 ug/ml peptides. The chain combines TRBV19 with TRBJ1-2, with 9 nucleotides matching TRBD1. The material was CD4+ T cells from PBMCs cultured with HCoV-OC43 spike peptides, obtained after COVID-19 vaccination. Noted subset: HCoV-OC43 spike overlapping peptide pool stimulation. This clonotype was obtained from a human donor who received a COVID-19 vaccine. Written as DNA, the CDR3 is TGTGCCAGTGAAACAGGGGGCTGGGGCTACACCTTC. Translating it yields CASETGGWGYTF.